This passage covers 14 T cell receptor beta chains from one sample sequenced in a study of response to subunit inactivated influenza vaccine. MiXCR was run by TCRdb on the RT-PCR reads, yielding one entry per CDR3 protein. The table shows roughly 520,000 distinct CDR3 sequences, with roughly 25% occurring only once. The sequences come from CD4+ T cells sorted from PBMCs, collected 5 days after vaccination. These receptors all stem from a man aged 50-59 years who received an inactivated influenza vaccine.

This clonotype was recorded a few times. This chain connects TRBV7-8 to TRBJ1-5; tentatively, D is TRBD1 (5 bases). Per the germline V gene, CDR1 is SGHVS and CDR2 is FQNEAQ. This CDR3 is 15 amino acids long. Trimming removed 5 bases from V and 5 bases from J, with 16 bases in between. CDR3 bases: TGTGCCAGCAGCATCCGGTGGGACGTGGATCAGCCCCAGCATTTT. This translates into CASSIRWDVDQPQHF.

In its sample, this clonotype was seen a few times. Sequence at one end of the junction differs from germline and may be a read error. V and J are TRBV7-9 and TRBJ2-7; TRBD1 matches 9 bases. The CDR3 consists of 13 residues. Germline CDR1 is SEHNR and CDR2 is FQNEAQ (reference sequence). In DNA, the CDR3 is TGCGCAGTACAGGGGGCGGCGTATTACGAGCAGTACTTC. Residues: CAVQGAAYYEQYF.

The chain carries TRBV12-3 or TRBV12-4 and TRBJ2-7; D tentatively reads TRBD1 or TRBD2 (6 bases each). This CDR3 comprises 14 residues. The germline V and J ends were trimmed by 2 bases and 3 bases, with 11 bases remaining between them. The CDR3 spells CASSLRGGLYEQYF. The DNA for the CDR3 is TGTGCCAGCAGTTTACGAGGGGGACTCTACGAGCAGTACTTC.

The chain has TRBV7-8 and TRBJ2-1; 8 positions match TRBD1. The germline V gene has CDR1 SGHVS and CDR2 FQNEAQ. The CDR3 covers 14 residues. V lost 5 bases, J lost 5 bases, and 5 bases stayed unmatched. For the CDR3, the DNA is TGTGCCAGCAGCCCGGGACAGGCAGACAATGAGCAGTTCTTC. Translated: CASSPGQADNEQFF.

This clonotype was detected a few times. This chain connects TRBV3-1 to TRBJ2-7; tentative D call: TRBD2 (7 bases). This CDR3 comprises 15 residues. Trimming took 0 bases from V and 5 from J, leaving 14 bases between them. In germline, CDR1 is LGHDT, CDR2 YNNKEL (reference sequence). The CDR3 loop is CASSQEGGRRDEQYF. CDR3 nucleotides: TGTGCCAGCAGCCAAGAGGGGGGGCGAAGAGACGAGCAGTACTTC.

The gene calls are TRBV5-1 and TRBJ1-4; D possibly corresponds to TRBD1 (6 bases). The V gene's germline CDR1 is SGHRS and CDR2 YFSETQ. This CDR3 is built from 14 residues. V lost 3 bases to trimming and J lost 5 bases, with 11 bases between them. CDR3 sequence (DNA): TGCGCCAGCAGCTCGGGGGCGCCGAATGAAAAACTGTTTTTT. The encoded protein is CASSSGAPNEKLFF.

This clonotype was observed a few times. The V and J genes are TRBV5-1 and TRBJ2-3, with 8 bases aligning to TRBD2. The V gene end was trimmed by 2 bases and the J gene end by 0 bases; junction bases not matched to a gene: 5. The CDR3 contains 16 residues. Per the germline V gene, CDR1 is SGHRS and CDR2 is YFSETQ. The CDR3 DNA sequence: TGCGCCAGCAGCTTCGTTCCTAGCGGGAGCACAGATACGCAGTATTTT. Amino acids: CASSFVPSGSTDTQYF.

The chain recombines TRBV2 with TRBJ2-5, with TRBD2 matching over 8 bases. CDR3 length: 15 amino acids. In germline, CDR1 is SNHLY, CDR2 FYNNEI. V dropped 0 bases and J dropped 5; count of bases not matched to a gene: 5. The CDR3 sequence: CASSEAGTSWETQYF. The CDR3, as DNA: TGTGCCAGCAGTGAAGCGGGGACTAGTTGGGAGACCCAGTACTTC.

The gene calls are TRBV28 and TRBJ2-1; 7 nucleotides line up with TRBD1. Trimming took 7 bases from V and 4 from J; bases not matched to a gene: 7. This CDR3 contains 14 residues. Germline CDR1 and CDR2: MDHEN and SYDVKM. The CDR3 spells CASTSDRRYNEQFF. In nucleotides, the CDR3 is TGTGCCAGCACCTCGGACAGGAGATACAATGAGCAGTTCTTC.

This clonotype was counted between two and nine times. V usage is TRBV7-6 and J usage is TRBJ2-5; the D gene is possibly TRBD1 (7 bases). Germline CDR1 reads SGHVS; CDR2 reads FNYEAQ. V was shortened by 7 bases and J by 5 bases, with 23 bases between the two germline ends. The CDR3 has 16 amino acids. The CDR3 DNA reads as TGTGCCAGCACCCTCTATCCAGGGGGAGGTTCGGAGACCCAGTACTTC. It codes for CASTLYPGGGSETQYF.

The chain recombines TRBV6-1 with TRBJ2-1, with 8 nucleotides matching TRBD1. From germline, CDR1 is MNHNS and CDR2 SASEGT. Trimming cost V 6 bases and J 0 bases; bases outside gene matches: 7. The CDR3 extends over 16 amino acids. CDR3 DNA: TGTGCCAGCAGCCGAAGGACAGGGAGCTCCTACAATGAGCAGTTCTTC. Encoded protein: CASSRRTGSSYNEQFF.

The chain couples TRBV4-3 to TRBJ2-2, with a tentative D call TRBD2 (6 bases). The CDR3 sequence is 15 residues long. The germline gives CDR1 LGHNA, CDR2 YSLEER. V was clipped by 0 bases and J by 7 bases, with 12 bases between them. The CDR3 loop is CASSQDTGRNGELFF. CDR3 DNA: TGCGCCAGCAGCCAAGATACTGGGAGGAACGGGGAGCTGTTTTTT.

DNA for the CDR3: TGTGCCAGCAGTGGCGGTAGGGGGGCCCTTGTCGATGAGCAGTTCTTC. Its protein product is CASSGGRGALVDEQFF. The chain combines TRBV2 with TRBJ2-1; D may correspond to TRBD1 or TRBD2 (6 bases each). This CDR3 has 16 residues. Germline CDR1 reads SNHLY; CDR2 reads FYNNEI. The germline V and J ends were trimmed by 4 bases and 8 bases, with 21 bases remaining between them.

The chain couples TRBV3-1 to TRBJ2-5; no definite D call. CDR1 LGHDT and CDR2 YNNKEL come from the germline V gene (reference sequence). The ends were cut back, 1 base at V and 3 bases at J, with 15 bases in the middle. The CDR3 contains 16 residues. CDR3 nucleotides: TGTGCCAGCAGCCAAGGAGCGCCGCTAGTGAAAGAGACCCAGTACTTC. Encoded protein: CASSQGAPLVKETQYF.